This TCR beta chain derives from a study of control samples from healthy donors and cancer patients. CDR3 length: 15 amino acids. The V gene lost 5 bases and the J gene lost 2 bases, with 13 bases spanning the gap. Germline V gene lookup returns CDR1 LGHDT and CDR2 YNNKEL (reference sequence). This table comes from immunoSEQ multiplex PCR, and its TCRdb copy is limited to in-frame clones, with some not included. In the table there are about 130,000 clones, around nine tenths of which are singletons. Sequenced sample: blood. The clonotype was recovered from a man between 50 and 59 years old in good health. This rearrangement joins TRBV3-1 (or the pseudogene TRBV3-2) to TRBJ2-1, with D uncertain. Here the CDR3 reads CASSISDGTYNEQFF. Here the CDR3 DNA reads TGTGCCAGCAGCATTTCGGACGGCACCTACAATGAGCAGTTCTTC.